This T cell receptor (beta chain) was captured by sequencing in a study of shared clonotypes between healthy human individuals. CDR1 is SGDLS and CDR2 is YYNGEE in the germline V gene. The CDR3 extends over 16 amino acids. V gave up 3 bases and J gave up 0 bases; unmatched junction bases: 9. TCRdb's copy holds only in-frame clones and misses some; the assay was immunoSEQ multiplex PCR. The table lists about 1.5 million clones, about 98% of them singletons. This chain connects TRBV9 to TRBJ2-7, with 7 bases matching TRBD2. The clonotype originates from a man in his thirties or forties in good health. Material for sequencing was naive CD4+ T cells sorted from blood. Subset described: CD45RA+ positively selected. The CDR3 spells CASSALGGFSSYEQYF. DNA for the CDR3: TGTGCCAGCAGCGCCCTGGGAGGGTTCAGCTCCTACGAGCAGTACTTC.